This T cell receptor (beta chain) derives from a study of tissue T cells after allogeneic stem cell transplantation. Study-level results: Across patients, clones rarely overlapped, yet motif clusters were shared tissue-specifically. The study did not identify alloreactive or antigen-specific tissue TCRs, and some clones might be persisting host cells.

In germline, CDR1 is LGHDT, CDR2 YNNKQL (reference sequence). With 4 bases removed from V and 4 bases from J, the gap between germline ends came to 2 bases. The CDR3 contains 12 residues. Profiled with immunoSEQ multiplex PCR; TCRdb holds only in-frame clones, not every one. This table has under 4,500 clones, 52% appearing once. Regarding time point: mouse harvest day 7 after allogeneic transplant. The graft held 10^6 splenic CD5+ T cells and 10^7 T-cell-depleted bone marrow cells. This clone was observed once. Its antigen is still unknown. The genes are named according to mouse. Read data end 1 residue before the CDR3 end; the end is taken from the germline J gene.

The rearrangement links TRBV4 to TRBJ1-6; no reliable D call. TRBJ1-6 is given ORF status, its function remaining uncertain. The TCR sequence derives from a female BALB/c mouse given C57BL/6 T cells with graft-versus-host disease after an allogeneic hematopoietic cell transplant. The specimen sequenced was lymph node tissue. The part of the CDR3 DNA that was read is TGTGCCAGCAGCTTTTATAATTCGCCCCTCTAC. Its translation is CASSFYNSPLY. The whole CDR3 sequence reads CASSFYNSPLYF.